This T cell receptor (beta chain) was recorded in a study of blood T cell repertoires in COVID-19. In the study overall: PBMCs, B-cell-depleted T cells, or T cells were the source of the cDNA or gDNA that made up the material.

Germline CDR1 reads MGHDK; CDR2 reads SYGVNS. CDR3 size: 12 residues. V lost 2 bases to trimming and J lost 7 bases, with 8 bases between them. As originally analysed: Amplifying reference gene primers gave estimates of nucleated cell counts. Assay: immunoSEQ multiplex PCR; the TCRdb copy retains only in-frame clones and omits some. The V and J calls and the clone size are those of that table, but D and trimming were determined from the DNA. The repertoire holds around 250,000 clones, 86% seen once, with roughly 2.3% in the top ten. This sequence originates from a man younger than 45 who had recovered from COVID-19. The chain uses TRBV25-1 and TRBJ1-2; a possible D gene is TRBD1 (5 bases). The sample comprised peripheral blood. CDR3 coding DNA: TGTGCCAGCAGTGAACAGGGAAGTGGCTACACCTTC. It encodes CASSEQGSGYTF.